Listed here are 30 T cell receptor beta chains from one sample, sequenced in a study of radiation and T cells in renal cell carcinoma (dated by TCRdb to between 2020 and 2021). The time point label of this sample denotes: baseline pretreatment blood. The sample's treatment or condition label, decoded: 15 Gy SBRT to primary tumor, nephrectomy 4 weeks later. The library was made by the immunoSEQ multiplex PCR assay. In TCRdb, the immuneACCESS table is reduced to in-frame sequences with V and J assigned. These tables do not hold every clone; where another copy was compared, an unresolved V gene accounts for under half, and the others remain unexplained. The sample table records 130,000 or so clones; over 65% of these occur just once. The ten largest clones represent 20% to 25% of the sample. The starting material was blood, obtained from a patient whose treatment included radiotherapy and nephrectomy. These receptors all come from a woman aged 45-59 years with renal cell carcinoma.

This clone was counted between two and nine times. This sequence joins TRBV19 and TRBJ1-1; 8 nucleotides match TRBD1. The junction had 10 bases not matched to a gene; V was cut back by 6 bases and J by 10 bases. The CDR3 runs to 13 residues. Looked up from germline, CDR1 is LNHDA and CDR2 is SQIVND (reference sequence). The CDR3 nucleotides are TGTGCCAGTAGGGAGCAGGGGGCGGGTGTAGCTTTCTTT. Translation: CASREQGAGVAFF.

This clone was detected only a few times. V is TRBV7-9 and J is TRBJ1-1, with unresolved D. CDR1 and CDR2 from the germline V gene are SEHNR and FQNEAQ (reference sequence). The V gene lost 2 bases and the J gene lost 5 bases, with 9 bases spanning the gap. The CDR3 has 13 amino acids. The CDR3 loop is CASSLLEVTEAFF. The CDR3 DNA reads TGTGCCAGCAGCTTACTTGAAGTGACTGAAGCTTTCTTT. The full variable domain, in which reference TRBV7-9 and TRBJ1-1 provide the parts outside the CDR3, is DTGVSQNPRHKITKRGQNVTFRCDPISEHNRLYWYRQTLGQGPEFLTYFQNEAQLEKSRLLSDRFSAERPKGSFSTLEIQRTEQGDSAMYLCASSLLEVTEAFFGQGTRLTVV.

The chain joins TRBV9 to TRBJ2-2; D not certain. CDR1 and CDR2 (germline): SGDLS, YYNGEE. This CDR3 has 15 amino acids. The germline V and J ends were trimmed by 3 bases and 7 bases, with 16 bases remaining between them. CDR3 amino acids: CASSAQLTTGGELFF. The CDR3 DNA reads TGTGCCAGCAGCGCCCAATTAACGACGGGCGGGGAGCTGTTTTTT.

The V gene is TRBV30, the J gene TRBJ1-3, with TRBD1 matching 7 bases. V dropped 7 bases and J dropped 12; count of bases not matched to a gene: 12. This CDR3 is built from 12 residues. Germline CDR1 GTSNPN, CDR2 SVGIG (reference sequence). CDR3 loop: CASRDSGPDIYF. DNA for the CDR3: TGTGCCTCCCGGGACAGTGGGCCCGACATATATTTT.

J is TRBJ2-5 and V is TRBV15, with TRBD1 matching 8 bases. J lost 8 bases, V lost 4 bases, and 12 bases had no gene match. The germline V gene encodes CDR1 LNHNV and CDR2 YYDKDF (reference sequence). The CDR3 spans 15 residues. CDR3 sequence reads: CATSTDRGPLGTQYF. CDR3 DNA: TGTGCCACCAGCACCGACAGGGGCCCCCTAGGAACCCAGTACTTC. The full variable domain, with the rest looked up from reference TRBV15 and TRBJ2-5, is DAMVIQNPRYQVTQFGKPVTLSCSQTLNHNVMYWYQQKSSQAPKLLFHYYDKDFNNEADTPDNFQSRRPNTSFCFLDIRSPGLGDTAMYLCATSTDRGPLGTQYFGPGTRLLVL.

The V call is TRBV27, the J call TRBJ2-7; a weak D match, TRBD2 (5 bases). This CDR3 has 13 residues. Trimming left V 4 bases short and J 3 bases short, with 10 bases between. The germline V gene has CDR1 MNHEY and CDR2 SMNVEV (reference sequence). The CDR3: CASSSGRDYEQYF. The CDR3 nucleotides are TGTGCCAGCAGTTCGGGCCGGGACTACGAGCAGTACTTC.

The chain employs TRBV9 and TRBJ1-6, with D perhaps TRBD1 (6 bases). CDR1 and CDR2 from the germline V gene are SGDLS and YYNGEE. The CDR3 has 13 residues. The V end lost 7 bases, the J end lost 10 bases, and 15 bases lay between the germline ends. CDR3 sequence: CASSSGALSPLHF. In nucleotides, the CDR3 is TGTGCCAGCTCCTCAGGGGCCCTGTCACCCCTCCACTTT.

V usage is TRBV6-5 and J usage is TRBJ2-1, with D unclear. V was pared by 5 bases and J by 9 bases, with 11 bases between. The germline V gene encodes CDR1 MNHEY and CDR2 SVGAGI. This CDR3 has 12 residues. CDR3 in DNA: TGTGCCAGCAGTGATCGGATAGGTGAGCAGTTCTTC. Translated: CASSDRIGEQFF.

The V and J genes are TRBV11-3 and TRBJ1-2; no clear D. The V end lost 8 bases, the J end lost 2 bases, and 9 bases lay between the germline ends. Looked up from germline, CDR1 is SGHNT and CDR2 is YENEEA. CDR3 length: 12 residues. The CDR3 reads CASASRNYGYTF. CDR3 in DNA: TGTGCCAGCGCCTCGCGGAACTATGGCTACACCTTC.

The rearrangement uses TRBV10-1 and TRBJ2-7; 8 nucleotides align to TRBD1. Trimming took 4 bases from V and 3 from J; bases not matched to a gene: 5. Germline-derived CDR1 and CDR2 are WNHNN and SYGVQD (reference sequence). The CDR3 spans 14 residues. The CDR3 sequence: CASSGPGQDYEQYF. The CDR3 DNA reads as TGCGCCAGCAGTGGGCCGGGACAGGACTACGAGCAGTACTTC.

This rearrangement joins TRBV10-3 to TRBJ2-7; 9 nucleotides match TRBD1. This CDR3 is built from 13 residues. CDR1 ENHRY and CDR2 SYGVKD come from the germline V gene. The V gene end was trimmed by 8 bases and the J gene end by 6 bases; junction bases not matched to a gene: 8. The CDR3 coding sequence is TGTGCCATCGCTGGACAGGGGTTGAGCGAGCAGTACTTC. Translating it yields CAIAGQGLSEQYF.

This sequence joins TRBV5-1 and TRBJ2-2; 8 positions agree with TRBD2. The V gene end was trimmed by 0 bases and the J gene end by 3 bases; junction bases not matched to a gene: 4. This CDR3 is 16 amino acids long. Germline-derived CDR1 and CDR2 are SGHRS and YFSETQ. CDR3 in amino acids: CASSLVLAGYTGELFF. In DNA, the CDR3 is TGCGCCAGCAGCTTGGTTCTAGCGGGCTACACCGGGGAGCTGTTTTTT.

The chain couples TRBV29-1 to TRBJ2-7; the match to TRBD1 covers 9 bases. The CDR3 sequence is 11 residues long. Germline CDR1 reads SQVTM; CDR2 reads ANQGSEA. The ends lost 6 bases at V and 6 bases at J; junction bases unmatched: 3. CDR3 in amino acids: CSVQGAGEQYF. CDR3 bases: TGCAGCGTACAGGGGGCGGGCGAGCAGTACTTC.

This chain joins TRBV29-1 and TRBJ2-2; weak D call: TRBD1 (6 bases). Germline V lookup: CDR1 SQVTM, CDR2 ANQGSEA. This CDR3 is built from 13 residues. The germline V and J ends were trimmed by 7 bases and 5 bases, with 14 bases remaining between them. CDR3 in DNA: TGCAGCGCAAATAACAGGGTAACCGGGGAGCTGTTTTTT. It is translated as CSANNRVTGELFF.

The genes are TRBV9 and TRBJ1-1, with 10 bases identical to TRBD1. The germline V gene has CDR1 SGDLS and CDR2 YYNGEE. The CDR3 has 14 amino acids. J gave up 8 bases and V 4 bases, and 8 bases lay outside the gene matches. CDR3 DNA: TGTGCCAGCAGCACCGGACAGGGGGTAAACGAAGCTTTCTTT. Encoded protein: CASSTGQGVNEAFF.

This rearrangement joins TRBV7-3 to TRBJ2-3; D may be TRBD2 (5 bases). V lost 1 base to trimming and J lost 1 base, with 12 bases between them. CDR1 and CDR2 (germline): SGHTA, FQGTGA. This CDR3 is built from 16 residues. DNA of the CDR3: TGTGCCAGCAGCTTAATGTTTGGAGGCGGCACAGATACGCAGTATTTT. Its protein is CASSLMFGGGTDTQYF.

This rearrangement joins TRBV30 to TRBJ2-7, with unresolved D. Germline V gives CDR1 GTSNPN, CDR2 SVGIG (reference sequence). The length of the CDR3 is 13 residues. The V and J ends lost 0 bases and 8 bases respectively, with 14 bases between them. CDR3 region: CAWSVRATFKQYF. The CDR3 nucleotides read TGTGCCTGGAGTGTACGGGCAACTTTCAAGCAGTACTTC.

The J gene is TRBJ1-1, the V gene TRBV11-2; D gene unclear. V was clipped by 1 base and J by 1 base, with 7 bases between them. CDR3 size: 14 residues. CDR1 and CDR2 (germline): SGHAT, FQNNGV. CDR3 nucleotide sequence: TGTGCCAGCAGCTTAGGACATACGAACACTGAAGCTTTCTTT. Its protein product is CASSLGHTNTEAFF.

This chain uses TRBV7-9 with TRBJ1-2; no definite D call. The V gene lost 1 base and the J gene lost 2 bases, with 11 bases spanning the gap. The CDR3 is 15 residues long. CDR1 SEHNR and CDR2 FQNEAQ come from the germline V gene (reference sequence). CDR3 in DNA: TGTGCCAGCAGCTTAGATTGGTCACCAAACTATGGCTACACCTTC. Residues: CASSLDWSPNYGYTF.

The chain carries TRBV30 and TRBJ2-7; D may be TRBD2 (6 bases). This CDR3 is 15 amino acids long. CDR1 and CDR2 (germline): GTSNPN, SVGIG (reference sequence). V was cut by 0 bases and J by 1 base, with 13 bases left in between. As DNA, the CDR3 is TGTGCCTGGAGTGTACGGGGGTCAGGGTCCTACGAGCAGTACTTC. It codes for CAWSVRGSGSYEQYF.

This chain uses TRBV6-1 with TRBJ2-1; D is undetermined. Per the germline V gene, CDR1 is MNHNS and CDR2 is SASEGT. V was trimmed by 6 bases and J by 6 bases, leaving 6 bases between them. The CDR3 sequence is 11 residues long. This CDR3 is CASREINEQFF. The CDR3 bases are TGTGCCAGCAGGGAAATCAATGAGCAGTTCTTC.

This rearrangement joins TRBV14 to TRBJ2-7, with D perhaps TRBD2 (5 bases). The CDR3 has 14 residues. With 1 base removed from V and 3 bases from J, the gap between germline ends came to 10 bases. The germline gives CDR1 SGHDN, CDR2 FVKESK. The CDR3 spells CASSQGLASYEQYF. CDR3 DNA: TGTGCCAGCAGCCAAGGTCTAGCTAGCTACGAGCAGTACTTC.

The chain is built from TRBV28 and TRBJ2-7; 10 bases line up with TRBD2. The V segment lost 7 bases and the J segment 6 bases; nucleotides outside the gene matches: 9. Germline V gene sequence: CDR1 MDHEN, CDR2 SYDVKM. The CDR3 spans 14 residues. CDR3 residues: CASITPSGSREQYF. The DNA for the CDR3 is TGTGCCAGCATAACTCCTAGCGGGAGTCGCGAGCAGTACTTC.

The V gene is TRBV27, the J gene TRBJ2-3, with 13 bases identical to TRBD2. CDR3 length equals 17 residues. With V trimmed by 5 bases and J by 2 bases, 7 bases remained unmatched. Germline loops: CDR1 MNHEY, CDR2 SMNVEV (reference sequence). The CDR3 spells CASSIGLAGDLTDTQYF. In DNA form, the CDR3 reads TGTGCCAGCAGTATCGGACTAGCGGGAGACCTCACAGATACGCAGTATTTT.

This chain connects TRBV6-4 to TRBJ1-1; no reliable D call. The CDR3 is made up of 13 amino acids. CDR1 is MRHNA, CDR2 SNTAGT, per germline. V lost 6 bases and J lost 1, with 9 bases in between. The CDR3 reads CASRWRGNTEAFF. The CDR3 DNA is TGTGCCAGCAGATGGCGGGGGAACACTGAAGCTTTCTTT.

The V and J genes are TRBV19 and TRBJ1-2; D is perhaps TRBD1 (5 bases). Germline V CDR1 and CDR2: LNHDA, SQIVND (reference sequence). V was trimmed by 7 bases and J by 4 bases, leaving 22 bases between them. This CDR3 region has 16 residues. CDR3 coding DNA: TGTGCCAGTACACTTCTCGGGGCAACCGGCACCTATGGCTACACCTTC. Its translation is CASTLLGATGTYGYTF.

The chain combines TRBV4-1 with TRBJ2-3, with 7 bases matching TRBD1. CDR1 is MGHRA, CDR2 YSYEKL, per germline. This CDR3 has 16 amino acids. V dropped 2 bases and J dropped 1; count of bases not matched to a gene: 6. Here the CDR3 DNA reads TGCGCCAGCAGCCAATCCACAGGGGCGCGCACAGATACGCAGTATTTT. As protein: CASSQSTGARTDTQYF.

The V gene is TRBV5-4, the J gene TRBJ2-7; a weak D match, TRBD1 (7 bases). Per germline, CDR1 SGHNT and CDR2 YYREEE (reference sequence). V was trimmed by 5 bases and J by 1 base, leaving 10 bases between them. The CDR3 totals 13 residues. The DNA for the CDR3 is TGTGCCAGCAGACAGGGGAGGTCCTACGAGCAGTACTTC. Protein product: CASRQGRSYEQYF.

J is TRBJ2-2 and V is TRBV9; either TRBD1 or TRBD2 may fit D (5 bases each). CDR3 length: 15 residues. The V end lost 4 bases, the J end lost 4 bases, and 14 bases lay between the germline ends. Germline loops: CDR1 SGDLS, CDR2 YYNGEE. The CDR3 here is CASSPGGASTGELFF. In DNA form, the CDR3 reads TGTGCCAGCAGCCCTGGGGGTGCGAGCACCGGGGAGCTGTTTTTT.

This chain joins TRBV19 and TRBJ1-4, with TRBD1 matching over 8 bases. The CDR3 length is 16 residues. Per the germline V gene, CDR1 is LNHDA and CDR2 is SQIVND (reference sequence). V shed 4 bases and J 6 bases; nucleotides not matched to a gene: 10. The CDR3 DNA is TGTGCCAGTAGTACTCCCAGGGGGCGCGGGGATGAAAAACTGTTTTTT. Translating gives CASSTPRGRGDEKLFF.